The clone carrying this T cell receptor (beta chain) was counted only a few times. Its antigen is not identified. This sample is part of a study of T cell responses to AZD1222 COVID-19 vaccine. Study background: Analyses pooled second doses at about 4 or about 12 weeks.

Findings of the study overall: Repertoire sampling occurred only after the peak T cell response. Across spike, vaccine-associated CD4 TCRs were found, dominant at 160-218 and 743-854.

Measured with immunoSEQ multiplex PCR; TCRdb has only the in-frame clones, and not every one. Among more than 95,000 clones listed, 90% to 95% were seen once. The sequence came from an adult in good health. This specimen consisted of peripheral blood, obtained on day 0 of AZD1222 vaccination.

CDR3 nucleotide sequence: TGTGCCAGCAGATGGACAGGTGAGAGTCAGTTCTTC. It codes for CASRWTGESQFF. The V call is TRBV11-2, the J call TRBJ2-1, with 7 bases that match TRBD1. Germline loops: CDR1 SGHAT, CDR2 FQNNGV. Losses at the gene ends were 6 bases for V and 13 bases for J; bases not matched to a gene: 9. This CDR3 has 12 residues.